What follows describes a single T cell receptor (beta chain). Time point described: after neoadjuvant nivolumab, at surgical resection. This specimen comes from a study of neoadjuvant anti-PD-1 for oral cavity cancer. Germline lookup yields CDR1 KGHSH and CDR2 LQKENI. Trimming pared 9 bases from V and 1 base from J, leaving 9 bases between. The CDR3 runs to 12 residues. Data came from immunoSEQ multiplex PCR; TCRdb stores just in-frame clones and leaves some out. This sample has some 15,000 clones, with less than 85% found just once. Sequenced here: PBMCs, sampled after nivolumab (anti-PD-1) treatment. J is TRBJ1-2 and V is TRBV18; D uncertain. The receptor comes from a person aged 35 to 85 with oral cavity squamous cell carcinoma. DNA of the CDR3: TGTGCCAGGTCGCCCGTTAACTATGGCTACACCTTC. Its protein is CARSPVNYGYTF.